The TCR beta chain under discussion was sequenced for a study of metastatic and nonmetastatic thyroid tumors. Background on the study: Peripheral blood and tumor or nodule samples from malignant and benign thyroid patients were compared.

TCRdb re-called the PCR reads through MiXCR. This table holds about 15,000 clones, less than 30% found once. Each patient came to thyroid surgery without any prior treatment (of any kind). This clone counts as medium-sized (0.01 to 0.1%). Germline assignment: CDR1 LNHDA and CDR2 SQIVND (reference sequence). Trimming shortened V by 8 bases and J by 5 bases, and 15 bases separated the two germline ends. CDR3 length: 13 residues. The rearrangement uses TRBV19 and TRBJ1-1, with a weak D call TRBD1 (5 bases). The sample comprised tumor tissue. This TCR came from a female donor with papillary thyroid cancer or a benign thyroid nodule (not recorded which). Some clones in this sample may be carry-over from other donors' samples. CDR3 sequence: CASGIQGETEAFF. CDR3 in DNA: TGTGCCAGTGGAATCCAGGGTGAGACTGAAGCTTTCTTT.